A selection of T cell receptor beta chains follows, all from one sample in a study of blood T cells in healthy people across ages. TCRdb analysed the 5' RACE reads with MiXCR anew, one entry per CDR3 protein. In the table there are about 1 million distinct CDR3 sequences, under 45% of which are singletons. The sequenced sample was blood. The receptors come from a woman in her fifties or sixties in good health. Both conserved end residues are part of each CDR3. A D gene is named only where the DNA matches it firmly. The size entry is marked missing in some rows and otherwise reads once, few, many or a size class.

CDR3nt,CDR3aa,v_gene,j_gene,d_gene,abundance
TGCGCCAGCAGCTTGGGGGACAGGACGCTCGGCTACACCTTC,CASSLGDRTLGYTF,TRBV5-1,TRBJ1-2,TRBD1,few
TGTGCCAGCAGCGAGAGAGGACTAGGTTCCACCGGGGAGCTGTTTTTT,CASSERGLGSTGELFF,TRBV9,TRBJ2-2,TRBD2,.
TGCGCCAGCAGCCCGAGGGGACACAATGAGCAGTTCTTC,CASSPRGHNEQFF,TRBV5-1,TRBJ2-1,.,.
TGTGCCAGCAGCTTAGATCTGCTAGCGGGAGAGGTAACCACGGGGGATACGCAGTATTTT,CASSLDLLAGEVTTGDTQYF,TRBV11-2,TRBJ2-3,TRBD2,.
TGTGCCAGCAGTGAAGGTCGAGGACCCCGCGCCGATAAGCAGTACTTC,CASSEGRGPRADKQYF,TRBV6-1,TRBJ2-5,.,.
TGTGCCAGCAGTTTCCCCAGGGGCCATAATTCACCCCTCCACTTT,CASSFPRGHNSPLHF,TRBV28,TRBJ1-6,.,.
TGCAGTGCTCCTGAAGCCGGGACAAAGTACGAGCAGTACTTC,CSAPEAGTKYEQYF,TRBV20-1,TRBJ2-7,.,few
TGCAGTGTCCGCCGCGCAGGGGGCAGCCTATCCTACGAGCAGTACTTC,CSVRRAGGSLSYEQYF,TRBV20-1,TRBJ2-7,TRBD1,.
TGTGCCAGCAGCAAATTCTATCCCGGGACTAGCGGGAGAGATACGCAGTATTTT,CASSKFYPGTSGRDTQYF,TRBV21-1,TRBJ2-3,.,.
TGTGCCAGCAGCCATAGAGACCAATATGGCTACACCTTC,CASSHRDQYGYTF,TRBV7-9,TRBJ1-2,.,few
TGTGCCAGCAGCCGCCGGGACAAAACCTACGAGCAGTACTTC,CASSRRDKTYEQYF,TRBV13,TRBJ2-7,.,few
TGTGCCAGCAGTCACAGCGGGAGTTACTCCTACGAGCAGTACTTC,CASSHSGSYSYEQYF,TRBV3-1,TRBJ2-7,TRBD2,.
TGCGCCAGCAGGGCGGGGCACCCCACCGGGGAGCTGTTTTTT,CASRAGHPTGELFF,TRBV4-1,TRBJ2-2,.,.
TGTGCCAGCAGTTTCCGGATTGAGAGGGAGCAGTACTTC,CASSFRIEREQYF,TRBV6-5,TRBJ2-5,.,.
TGCAGCGTAGAGGCAGGGGGCGATTACGAGGGGCAGTACTTC,CSVEAGGDYEGQYF,TRBV29-1,TRBJ2-5,TRBD1,many
TGTGCCAGCAGGGATGGGAGTTATAGCAATCAGCCCCAGCATTTT,CASRDGSYSNQPQHF,TRBV6-5,TRBJ1-5,.,few
TGTGCCAGCAGTGTGAAACCGCCCGGATCCTACGAGCAGTACTTC,CASSVKPPGSYEQYF,TRBV25-1,TRBJ2-7,.,few
TGTGCCAGCAAAGAGGGAACGACACCGAACAATGAGCAGTTCTTC,CASKEGTTPNNEQFF,TRBV6-2/TRBV6-3,TRBJ2-1,.,.
TGTGCCAGCAGTTACACGGGGGGCCGCAGGGGCTACACCTTC,CASSYTGGRRGYTF,TRBV6-6,TRBJ1-2,.,few
TGTGCCAGCAGCTCCGACCGACACCCTGGGGCCAACGTCCTGACTTTC,CASSSDRHPGANVLTF,TRBV7-8,TRBJ2-6,.,.
TGTGCCAGCAGCTCCGTCCCCGATCAGCCCCAGCATTTT,CASSSVPDQPQHF,TRBV5-5,TRBJ1-5,.,.
TGTGCCAGCAGCTGGGCGGCGGTCAAAAACATTCAGTACTTC,CASSWAAVKNIQYF,TRBV5-5,TRBJ2-4,.,few
TGCGCCAGCAACTTTGGACTAGCGGGAGACGAGCAGTACTTC,CASNFGLAGDEQYF,TRBV5-1,TRBJ2-7,TRBD2,.
TGTGCCAGCAGTGATTCAGACTCCTCCTACGAGCAGTACTTC,CASSDSDSSYEQYF,TRBV2,TRBJ2-7,.,.
TGTGCCAGCAGCCCGAAACCCCCAGGCCAGCATTTT,CASSPKPPGQHF,TRBV6-2/TRBV6-3,TRBJ1-5,.,.
TGTGCCAGCAGCCCGGCCCCTGGGGTCGATACGCAGTATTTT,CASSPAPGVDTQYF,TRBV7-2,TRBJ2-3,.,few
TGTGCCAGCAGTGAAGCGGGTGGGGGTTATGGCTACACCTTC,CASSEAGGGYGYTF,TRBV2,TRBJ1-2,.,few
TGTGCCAGCAGTTTATCTTTGGGACAGAACCCTGGGGCCAACGTCCTGACTTTC,CASSLSLGQNPGANVLTF,TRBV27,TRBJ2-6,TRBD1,.
TGTGCCAGCAGCTTGGTTGTGGTGACTAGCGGGAGCGATGAGCAGTTCTTC,CASSLVVVTSGSDEQFF,TRBV5-5,TRBJ2-1,TRBD2,.
TGCAGCGTTGAAGTGGCGGGACAGCCTGACTATGGCTACACCTTC,CSVEVAGQPDYGYTF,TRBV29-1,TRBJ1-2,TRBD1,.
TGTGCCAGCGGCGAAAAGGGGGTTGGTGAAAAACTGTTTTTT,CASGEKGVGEKLFF,TRBV7-9,TRBJ1-4,.,few
TGTGCCAGCAGACCGCCCGGGACTACTTCTAGGGGTGAGCAGTTCTTC,CASRPPGTTSRGEQFF,TRBV6-5,TRBJ2-1,TRBD2,.
TGTGCCAGCAGTAACGACATATCCGCAGATACGCAGTATTTT,CASSNDISADTQYF,TRBV7-7,TRBJ2-3,.,.
TGTGCCAGCAGCTTCCAACCCAGGGGTACCAATTCACCCCTCCACTTT,CASSFQPRGTNSPLHF,TRBV7-8,TRBJ1-6,.,few
TGCGCCAGCAGCCAAGATCCCCCGGCAGAAGTTTATAATTCACCCCTCCACTTT,CASSQDPPAEVYNSPLHF,TRBV4-1,TRBJ1-6,.,.
TGTGCCAGCAGTTACTCACCCGGACAGCATAGCAATCAGCCCCAGCATTTT,CASSYSPGQHSNQPQHF,TRBV6-6,TRBJ1-5,.,.